By share of the sample, the clone carrying this T cell receptor (beta chain) is large. cDNA was made from 500 ng RNA using alpha and beta constant primers. Using multiplexing indices, alpha and beta chain libraries were generated apart by chain-specific third strand synthesis. Using its own MiXCR run on the 5' RACE reads, TCRdb lists one record per CDR3 protein. The sample shows around 8,600 distinct CDR3 sequences, about 8.8% of them seen only once. This record belongs to a study of HIV-infected patients and healthy controls. No cell fractionation was done, so the repertoire covers all unsorted peripheral blood T cells. This CDR3 has 12 residues. The V gene lost 7 bases and the J gene lost 1 base, with 7 bases spanning the gap.

This chain uses TRBV12-3 or TRBV12-4 with TRBJ1-1; D is ambiguous. The material sequenced was blood, taken before antiretroviral therapy. The TCR originated in an adult with HIV infection. The donor label of this sample is uncertain. The CDR3 region has the DNA TGTGCCAGCATTGAAGGGAACACTGAAGCTTTCTTT. Its translation is CASIEGNTEAFF.